The TCR beta chain under discussion was sequenced for a study of CD8+ T cells in alopecia areata. As for this clone: The antigen is unknown.

Study results and limitations: Scalp sequencing captures resident alphabeta T cells of normal skin too. With one nonresponder, baseline CD8+ expansion's link to response remains uncertain.

Trimming shortened V by 4 bases and J by 2 bases, and 21 bases separated the two germline ends. Germline CDR1 SNHLY, CDR2 FYNNEI. This CDR3 has 17 residues. Isolated RNA was reverse transcribed into cDNA used as the sequencing template. The assay was immunoSEQ multiplex PCR, and TCRdb's table has in-frame clones only and misses some. The sample consists of about 94,000 clones, around 70% of them appearing once. Treatment of the sample: oral pan-JAK inhibitor, 5-10 mg twice daily. The chain recombines TRBV2 with TRBJ2-7; the D gene is possibly TRBD2 (7 bases). The sequence came from a human donor with alopecia areata. The sequenced sample was CD8+ T cells sorted from blood, obtained around week 44, from a patient treated with tofacitinib. Here the CDR3 DNA reads TGTGCCAGCAGTGGAGGGGGGGAAGGGTTGAACCCCTACGAGCAGTACTTC. Protein product: CASSGGGEGLNPYEQYF.